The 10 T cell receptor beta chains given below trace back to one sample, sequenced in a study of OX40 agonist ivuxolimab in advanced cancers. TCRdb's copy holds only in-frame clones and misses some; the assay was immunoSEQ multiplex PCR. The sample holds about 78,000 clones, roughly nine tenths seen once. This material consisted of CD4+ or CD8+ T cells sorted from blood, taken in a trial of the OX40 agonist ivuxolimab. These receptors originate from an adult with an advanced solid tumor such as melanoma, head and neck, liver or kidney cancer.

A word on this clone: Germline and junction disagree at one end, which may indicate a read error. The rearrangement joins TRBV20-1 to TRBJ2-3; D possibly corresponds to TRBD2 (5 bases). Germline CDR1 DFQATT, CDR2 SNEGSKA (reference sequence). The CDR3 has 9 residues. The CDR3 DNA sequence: TGCAGTGCTCCCGGGGAGAAGGGTTTT. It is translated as CSAPGEKGF.

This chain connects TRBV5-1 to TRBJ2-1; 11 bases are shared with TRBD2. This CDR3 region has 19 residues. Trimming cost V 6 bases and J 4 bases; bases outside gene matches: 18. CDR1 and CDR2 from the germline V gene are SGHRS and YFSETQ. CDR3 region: CASTSTPGLAALGYNEQFF. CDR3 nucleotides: TGCGCCAGCACCTCTACTCCGGGACTAGCGGCCCTAGGGTACAATGAGCAGTTCTTC.

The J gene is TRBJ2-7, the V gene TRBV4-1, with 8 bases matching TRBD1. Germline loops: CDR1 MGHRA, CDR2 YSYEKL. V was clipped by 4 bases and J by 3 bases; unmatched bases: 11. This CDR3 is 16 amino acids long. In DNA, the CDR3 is TGCGCCAGCAGCCCAGGGCTAGCCAGGGGGCACTACGAGCAGTACTTC. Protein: CASSPGLARGHYEQYF.

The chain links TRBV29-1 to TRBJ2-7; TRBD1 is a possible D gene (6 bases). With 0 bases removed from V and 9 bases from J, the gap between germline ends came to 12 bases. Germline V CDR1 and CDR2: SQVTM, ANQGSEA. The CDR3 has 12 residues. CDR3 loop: CSVEDDRFAQYF. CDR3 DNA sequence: TGCAGCGTTGAAGACGACAGGTTCGCGCAGTACTTC.

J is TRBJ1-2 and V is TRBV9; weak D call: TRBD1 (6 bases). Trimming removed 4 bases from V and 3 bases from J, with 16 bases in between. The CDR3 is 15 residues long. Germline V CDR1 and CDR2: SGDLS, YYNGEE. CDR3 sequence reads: CASSPSGGQDYGYTF. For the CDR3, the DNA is TGTGCCAGCAGCCCCAGCGGGGGGCAAGACTATGGCTACACCTTC.

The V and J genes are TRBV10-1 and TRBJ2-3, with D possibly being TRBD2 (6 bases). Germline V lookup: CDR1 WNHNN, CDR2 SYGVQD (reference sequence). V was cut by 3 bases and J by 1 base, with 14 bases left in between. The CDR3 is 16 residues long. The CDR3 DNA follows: TGCGCCAGCAGTGACATCGGACTATCGGGCACAGATACGCAGTATTTT. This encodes CASSDIGLSGTDTQYF.

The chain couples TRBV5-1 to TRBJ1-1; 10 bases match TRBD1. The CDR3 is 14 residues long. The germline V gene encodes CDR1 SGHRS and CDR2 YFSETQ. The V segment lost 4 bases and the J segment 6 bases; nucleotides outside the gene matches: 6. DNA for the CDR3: TGCGCCAGCAGCCCAGGGACAGGGGAAGCTGAAGCTTTCTTT. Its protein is CASSPGTGEAEAFF.

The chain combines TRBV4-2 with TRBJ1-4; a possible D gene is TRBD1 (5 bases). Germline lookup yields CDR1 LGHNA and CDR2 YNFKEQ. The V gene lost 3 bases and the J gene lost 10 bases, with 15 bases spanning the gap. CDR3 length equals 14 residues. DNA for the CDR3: TGTGCCAGCAGCCACGCCCCGACAGCCGGAAAACTGTTTTTT. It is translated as CASSHAPTAGKLFF.

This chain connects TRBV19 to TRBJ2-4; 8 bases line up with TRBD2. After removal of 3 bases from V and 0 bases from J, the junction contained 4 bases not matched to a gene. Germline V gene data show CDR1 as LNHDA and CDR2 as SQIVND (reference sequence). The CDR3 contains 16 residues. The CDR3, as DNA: TGTGCCAGTAGTATCGGGCTAGCGGGAGCCAAAAACATTCAGTACTTC. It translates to CASSIGLAGAKNIQYF.

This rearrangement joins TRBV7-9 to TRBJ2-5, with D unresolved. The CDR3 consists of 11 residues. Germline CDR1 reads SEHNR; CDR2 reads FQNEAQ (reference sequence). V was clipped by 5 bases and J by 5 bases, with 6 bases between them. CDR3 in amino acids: CASSQVETQYF. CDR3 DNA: TGTGCCAGCAGCCAGGTCGAGACCCAGTACTTC.